Below, 3 T cell receptor beta chains from the same sample are listed, as sequenced in a study of control samples from healthy donors and cancer patients. The repertoire was sequenced with immunoSEQ multiplex PCR; TCRdb's copy has only in-frame clones and lacks some. The repertoire holds 85,000 to 90,000 clones, with about 85% as singletons. Sequencing was performed on blood. The receptors were sampled from a woman aged 40 to 50 in good health.

The rearrangement links TRBV5-8 to TRBJ1-3; D is possibly TRBD1 (5 bases). This CDR3 is 15 amino acids long. Germline V gives CDR1 SGHTS, CDR2 YDEGEE. Between the trimmed V and J ends, which lost 0 bases and 3 bases, there was a span of 10 bases. CDR3 DNA sequence: TGTGCCAGCAGCTTGGGGGCAGGGCTTGGAAACACCATATATTTT. It translates to CASSLGAGLGNTIYF.

A remark on this clone: Within the sample, other DNA sequences also encode this same CDR3. The genes are TRBV30 and TRBJ1-2; D possibly corresponds to TRBD1 (6 bases). The V gene lost 0 bases and the J gene lost 7 bases, with 6 bases spanning the gap. Germline lookup yields CDR1 GTSNPN and CDR2 SVGIG (reference sequence). The CDR3 loop spans 11 amino acids. The CDR3 is CAWSVQGGYTF. The CDR3 coding sequence is TGTGCCTGGAGTGTACAGGGTGGCTACACCTTC. Complete variable domain (other parts from reference TRBV30 and TRBJ1-2): SQTIHQWPATLVQPVGSPLSLECTVEGTSNPNLYWYRQAAGRGLQLLFYSVGIGQISSEVPQNLSASRPQDRQFILSSKKLLLSDSGFYLCAWSVQGGYTFGSGTRLTVV.

The CDR3 region has the DNA TGTGCCAGCAGCCAAGGCGGAATTGGGGAGGCCCAGTACTTC. Translation: CASSQGGIGEAQYF. The chain employs TRBV7-2 and TRBJ2-5; a possible D gene is TRBD2 (6 bases). V lost 5 bases, J lost 9 bases, and 19 bases lay in between. The CDR3 has 14 residues. Germline V gives CDR1 SGHTA, CDR2 FQGNSA.